The 14 T cell receptor beta chains reported below all come from one sample, sequenced in a study of cytomegalovirus exposure and HLA in healthy donors. Using immunoSEQ multiplex PCR, the repertoire was profiled, and TCRdb retains in-frame clones only, with some absent. The repertoire holds about 240,000 clones, with around 85% as singletons. Sequencing was done on a sample of PBMCs. These receptors were obtained from a woman aged 25 to 39 in good health and CMV-seropositive.

This clone has just a few counts. CDR3 DNA sequence: TGTGCCAGCAGCCCGGGACAGGGGGTTTTATCCGGGGAGCTGTTTTTT. As protein: CASSPGQGVLSGELFF. J is TRBJ2-2 and V is TRBV2; 11 bases align to TRBD1. After removal of 6 bases from V and 6 bases from J, the junction contained 9 bases not matched to a gene. Germline CDR1 is SNHLY and CDR2 is FYNNEI. The CDR3 is 16 residues long.

V usage is TRBV5-8 and J usage is TRBJ1-5, with a weak D call TRBD1 (6 bases). This CDR3 is built from 15 residues. Deletions cut 2 bases from V and 4 bases from J, with 13 bases between. The germline gives CDR1 SGHTS, CDR2 YDEGEE. This CDR3 is CASSFGGMSNQPQHF. The CDR3 DNA reads TGTGCCAGCAGCTTTGGGGGCATGTCGAATCAGCCCCAGCATTTT.

The rearrangement links TRBV4-2 to TRBJ2-7, with D unclear. Germline V lookup: CDR1 LGHNA, CDR2 YNFKEQ. Trimming removed 3 bases from V and 4 bases from J, with 10 bases in between. The length of the CDR3 is 13 residues. As DNA, the CDR3 is TGTGCCAGCAGCCACAGAACAGAATACGAGCAGTACTTC. Translation gives CASSHRTEYEQYF.

V usage is TRBV5-4 and J usage is TRBJ1-2, with a weak D call TRBD1 (6 bases). Between the trimmed V and J ends, which lost 0 bases and 8 bases, there was a span of 20 bases. Germline V gene sequence: CDR1 SGHNT, CDR2 YYREEE (reference sequence). The CDR3 contains 16 residues. The CDR3 DNA reads as TGTGCCAGCAGCTTGGAACGTGGTCCAGGGGAGGGGGGCTACACCTTC. Translating it yields CASSLERGPGEGGYTF.

This rearrangement joins TRBV6-1 to TRBJ2-1; no clear D gene. There are 14 residues in the CDR3. V gave up 10 bases and J gave up 6 bases, with 19 bases separating them. Germline V lookup: CDR1 MNHNS, CDR2 SASEGT. CDR3 sequence reads: CATSPILPGNEQFF. In DNA form, the CDR3 reads TGTGCCACCTCCCCGATATTACCAGGCAATGAGCAGTTCTTC.

This rearrangement joins TRBV6-5 to TRBJ2-5; TRBD2 agrees at 9 bases. Germline V CDR1 and CDR2: MNHEY, SVGAGI. The CDR3 has 16 amino acids. Trimming at V came to 2 bases and at J to 1 base, leaving 5 bases not matched to a gene. The chain's CDR3 is CASSYGLAGFQETQYF. The CDR3 region has the DNA TGTGCCAGCAGTTACGGGCTAGCGGGATTCCAAGAGACCCAGTACTTC.

This clone was counted once. The rearrangement joins TRBV7-9 to TRBJ1-2, with D maybe TRBD1 (5 bases). Germline CDR1 is SEHNR and CDR2 is FQNEAQ (reference sequence). V shed 5 bases and J shed 3 bases, with 10 bases lying between them. The CDR3 contains 13 residues. CDR3 coding DNA: TGTGCCAGCAGCCTACGGGGGGACTATGGCTACACCTTC. Protein product: CASSLRGDYGYTF.

This sequence joins TRBV28 and TRBJ2-2; TRBD2 matches at 12 bases. Germline-derived CDR1 and CDR2 are MDHEN and SYDVKM. The junction had 10 bases not matched to a gene; V was cut back by 5 bases and J by 0 bases. The CDR3 totals 19 residues. CDR3 coding DNA: TGTGCCAGCAGTATACTAGCGGGAGGCGCTATTGCGAACACCGGGGAGCTGTTTTTT. Protein sequence: CASSILAGGAIANTGELFF.

The rearrangement uses TRBV27 and TRBJ1-2; D ambiguous. The length of the CDR3 is 14 residues. Germline CDR1 MNHEY, CDR2 SMNVEV (reference sequence). The V end was cut by 3 bases, the J end by 0 bases, with 8 bases between. In DNA, the CDR3 is TGTGCCAGCAGTTTTGCGGCAGCTAACTATGGCTACACCTTC. It is translated as CASSFAAANYGYTF.

A note on this clone: The junction and the germline gene differ at one end; a read error may be behind it. This sequence joins TRBV6-5 and TRBJ2-7, with 9 nucleotides matching TRBD1. The length of the CDR3 is 14 residues. CDR1 is MNHEY and CDR2 is SVGAGI in the germline V gene. CDR3 in amino acids: CASSWDRDSHEQYF. The DNA of the CDR3 is TGTGCCAGCAGTTGGGACAGGGACTCCCACGAGCAGTACTTC.

The J gene is TRBJ2-2, the V gene TRBV5-1; D not certain. Germline loops: CDR1 SGHRS, CDR2 YFSETQ. The ends were cut back, 4 bases at V and 3 bases at J, with 13 bases in the middle. The CDR3 contains 15 residues. This CDR3 is CASSLRAFDTGELFF. For the CDR3, the DNA is TGCGCCAGCAGCCTCAGAGCGTTTGACACCGGGGAGCTGTTTTTT.

CDR3 amino acids: CASGLSGGPEAFF. The CDR3 coding sequence is TGTGCCAGTGGATTATCGGGGGGCCCTGAAGCTTTCTTT. The chain has TRBV7-9 and TRBJ1-1, with D tentatively TRBD1 (6 bases). V shed 9 bases and J shed 6 bases, with 17 bases lying between them. CDR3 length equals 13 residues. Looked up from germline, CDR1 is SEHNR and CDR2 is FQNEAQ (reference sequence).

This clone was seen many times. This same CDR3 is encoded by further DNA sequences in the sample. The rearrangement joins TRBV19 to TRBJ2-7; D not resolved. V was trimmed by 1 base and J by 1 base, leaving 11 bases between them. The CDR3 runs 15 residues. Germline V lookup: CDR1 LNHDA, CDR2 SQIVND (reference sequence). CDR3: CASSIGGTASYEQYF. The CDR3 DNA sequence: TGTGCCAGTAGTATAGGAGGAACCGCGTCCTACGAGCAGTACTTC.

The V and J genes are TRBV12-5 and TRBJ1-2, with D tentatively TRBD1 (6 bases). This CDR3 spans 12 amino acids. Germline V gene sequence: CDR1 LGHNT, CDR2 FRNRAP. V shed 5 bases and J shed 8 bases, with 12 bases lying between them. The CDR3 sequence is CASGPRQGGYTF. Here the CDR3 DNA reads TGTGCTAGTGGTCCCCGCCAGGGGGGCTACACCTTC.